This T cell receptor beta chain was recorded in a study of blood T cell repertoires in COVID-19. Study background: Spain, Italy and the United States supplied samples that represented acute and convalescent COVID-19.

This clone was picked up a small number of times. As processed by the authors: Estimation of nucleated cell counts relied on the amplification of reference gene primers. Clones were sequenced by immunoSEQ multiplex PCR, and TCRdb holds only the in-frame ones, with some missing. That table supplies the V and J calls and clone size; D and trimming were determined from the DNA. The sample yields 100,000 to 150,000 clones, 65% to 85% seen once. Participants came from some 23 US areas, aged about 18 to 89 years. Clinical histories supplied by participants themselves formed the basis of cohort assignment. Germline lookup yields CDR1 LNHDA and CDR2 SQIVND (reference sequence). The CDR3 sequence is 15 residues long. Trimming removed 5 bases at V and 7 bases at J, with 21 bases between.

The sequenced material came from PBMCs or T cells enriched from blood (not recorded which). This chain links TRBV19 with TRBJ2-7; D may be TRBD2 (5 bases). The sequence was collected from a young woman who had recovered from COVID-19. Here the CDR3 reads CASSPRVWGLTEQYF. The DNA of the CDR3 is TGTGCCAGTAGTCCGCGGGTTTGGGGTCTTACTGAGCAGTACTTC. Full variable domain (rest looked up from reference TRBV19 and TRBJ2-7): DGGITQSPKYLFRKEGQNVTLSCEQNLNHDAMYWYRQDPGQGLRLIYYSQIVNDFQKGDIAEGYSVSREKKESFPLTVTSAQKNPTAFYLCASSPRVWGLTEQYFGPGTRLTVT.